A selection of T cell receptor beta chains follows, all from one sample in a study of glioma-infiltrating T cells. TCRdb re-called the multiplex PCR reads through MiXCR, storing one row per CDR3 protein. This table has 170,000 or so distinct CDR3 sequences, around 45% appearing once. Sequenced sample: glioma tissue, nonneoplastic brain tissue, or PBMCs (not recorded which). These receptors originate from a human donor with low-grade glioma or glioblastoma, undergoing nonglioma brain surgery, or in good health (not recorded which). Both conserved end residues are part of each CDR3. The D gene is left open where the match is weak. Clone size is given for some rows only: seen once, a few or many times, or a class if the clone is expanded.

abundance | j_gene | len | v_gene | d_gene | CDR3nt | CDR3aa
- | TRBJ2-7 | 13 | TRBV28 | - | TGTGCCAGCAGTTTAACCAACAGCGACGAGCAGTACTTC | CASSLTNSDEQYF
- | TRBJ2-1 | 16 | TRBV5-1 | TRBD2 | TGCGCCAGCAGCTTAGTAGCGGGAGCCTCCTACAATGAGCAGTTCTTC | CASSLVAGASYNEQFF
- | TRBJ1-3 | 16 | TRBV2 | - | TGTGCCAGCAGGCAGGGGTTCAGTGAGTCTGGAAACACCATATATTTT | CASRQGFSESGNTIYF
- | TRBJ1-2 | 15 | TRBV12-3/TRBV12-4 | - | TGTGCCACTGGGACAACAGGGACCGGCAACTATGGCTACACCTTC | CATGTTGTGNYGYTF
- | TRBJ2-7 | 13 | TRBV18 | - | TGTGCCAGCTCACCACTCAGGGAAGAAGAGCAGTACTTC | CASSPLREEEQYF
- | TRBJ2-5 | 14 | TRBV12-3/TRBV12-4 | - | TGTGCCAGCAGTCGAGCGGGTGGGGTTGAGACCCAGTACTTC | CASSRAGGVETQYF
many | TRBJ2-7 | 11 | TRBV20-1 | - | TGCAGTGCTAGAGATTTAATCGAGCAGTACTTC | CSARDLIEQYF
- | TRBJ2-7 | 16 | TRBV5-1 | - | TGCGCCAGCAGCTTGGAGGCGTCAGGGGCGACCTACGAGCAGTACTTC | CASSLEASGATYEQYF
many | TRBJ2-7 | 14 | TRBV28 | TRBD1 | TGTGCCAGCAGTTTCCGACAGGGGACCCACGAGCAGTACTTC | CASSFRQGTHEQYF
- | TRBJ1-1 | 12 | TRBV19 | - | TGTGCCAGTAGTATGTTGGACACTGAAGCTTTCTTT | CASSMLDTEAFF
- | TRBJ2-5 | 12 | TRBV19 | - | TGTGCCAGTAGTACATACCAAGAGACCCAGTACTTC | CASSTYQETQYF